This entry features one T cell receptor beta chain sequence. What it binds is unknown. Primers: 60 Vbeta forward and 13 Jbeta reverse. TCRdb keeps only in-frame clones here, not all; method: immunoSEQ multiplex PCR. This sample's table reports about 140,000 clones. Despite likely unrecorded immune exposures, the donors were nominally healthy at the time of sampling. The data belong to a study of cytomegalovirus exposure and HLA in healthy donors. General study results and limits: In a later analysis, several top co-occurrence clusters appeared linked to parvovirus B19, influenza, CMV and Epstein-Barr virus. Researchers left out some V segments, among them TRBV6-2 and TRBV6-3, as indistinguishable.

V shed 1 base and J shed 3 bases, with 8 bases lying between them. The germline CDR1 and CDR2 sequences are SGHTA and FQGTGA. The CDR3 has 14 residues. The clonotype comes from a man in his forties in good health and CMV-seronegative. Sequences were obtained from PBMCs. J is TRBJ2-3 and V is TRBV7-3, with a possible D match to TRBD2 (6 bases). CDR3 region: CASSLNGGTDTQYF. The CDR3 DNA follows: TGTGCCAGCAGCTTAAACGGGGGAACAGATACGCAGTATTTT.